The clone carrying this T cell receptor (beta chain) was detected a few times. Its antigen is undetermined. The data were obtained in a study of cytomegalovirus exposure and HLA in healthy donors. Deletions cut 3 bases from V and 5 bases from J, with 10 bases between. CDR3 length: 14 amino acids. The germline V gene has CDR1 MGHDK and CDR2 SYGVNS. 13 Jbeta primers and 60 Vbeta primers were used for the PCR. Method: immunoSEQ multiplex PCR; TCRdb's copy keeps in-frame clones and lacks some. The table includes approximately 240,000 clones, 85% to 90% detected once. Study-wide results and caveats: Further analysis, carried out later, found HLA-associated TCR beta chains more clonally expanded than equally common other chains. Roughly uniform sequencing depth across donors was assumed, possibly incorrectly. Listed as cytomegalovirus-associated were about 160 TCR beta chains. A previous analysis found most TCR beta V segments productive roughly 90% or roughly 30% of the time.

This clonotype originated in a young woman in good health and CMV-seronegative. This chain joins TRBV25-1 and TRBJ1-4; D is unresolved. Sequencing input: PBMCs. As DNA, the CDR3 is TGTGCCAGCAGTGATCACGGTGCGAATGAAAAACTGTTTTTT. Its translation is CASSDHGANEKLFF.